This T cell receptor beta chain was captured in a study of blood T cell repertoires in COVID-19. As for the study in general: Acute-phase and convalescent COVID-19 samples originated in the United States, Italy and Spain. The cDNA or gDNA used as material had been derived from T cells, B-cell-depleted T cells, or PBMCs.

As handled by the study authors: Estimation of nucleated cell counts relied on the amplification of reference gene primers. The repertoire was sequenced with immunoSEQ multiplex PCR; TCRdb's copy has only in-frame clones and lacks some. Clonal size and the V and J genes are those of that table, whereas D and trimming came from the DNA. The sample has about 130,000 clones, about 83% seen once. Trimming took 10 bases from V and 10 from J, leaving 23 bases between them. The CDR3 spans 14 residues. Germline CDR1 ENHRY, CDR2 SYGVKD. This clone was detected once. This clonotype originated in a man aged 35-49 years with active or convalescent COVID-19. The chain recombines TRBV10-3 with TRBJ2-1, with D possibly being TRBD2 (6 bases). Source material: peripheral blood. The CDR3 DNA reads as TGTGCCAGCCAAGGGTCTCGATCGGGAGAAGAGCAGTTCTTC. As protein: CASQGSRSGEEQFF.